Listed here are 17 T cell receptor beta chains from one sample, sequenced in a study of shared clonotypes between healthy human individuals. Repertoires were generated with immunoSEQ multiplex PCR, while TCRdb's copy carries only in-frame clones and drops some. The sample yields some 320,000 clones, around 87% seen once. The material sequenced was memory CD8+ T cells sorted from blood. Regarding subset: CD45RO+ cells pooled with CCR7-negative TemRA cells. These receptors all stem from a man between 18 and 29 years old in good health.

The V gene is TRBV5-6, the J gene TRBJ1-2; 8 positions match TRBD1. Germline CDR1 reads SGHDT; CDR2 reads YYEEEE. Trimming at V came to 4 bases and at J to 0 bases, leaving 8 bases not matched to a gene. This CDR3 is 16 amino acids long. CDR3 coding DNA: TGTGCCAGCAGCATAGGACAGGGACGCGCTAACTATGGCTACACCTTC. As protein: CASSIGQGRANYGYTF.

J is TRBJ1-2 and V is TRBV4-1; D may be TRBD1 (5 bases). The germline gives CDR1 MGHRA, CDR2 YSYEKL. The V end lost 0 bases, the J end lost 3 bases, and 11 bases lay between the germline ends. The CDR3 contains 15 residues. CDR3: CASSQDDRGDYGYTF. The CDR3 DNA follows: TGCGCCAGCAGCCAAGATGATAGAGGGGACTATGGCTACACCTTC.

The chain's CDR3 is CASSLAKLNEQFF. The CDR3, as DNA: TGTGCCAGCAGTTTGGCTAAACTTAATGAGCAGTTCTTC. V and J are TRBV27 and TRBJ2-1, with D unclear. Germline values: CDR1 MNHEY, CDR2 SMNVEV (reference sequence). CDR3 length: 13 residues. The V gene lost 3 bases and the J gene lost 7 bases, with 10 bases spanning the gap.

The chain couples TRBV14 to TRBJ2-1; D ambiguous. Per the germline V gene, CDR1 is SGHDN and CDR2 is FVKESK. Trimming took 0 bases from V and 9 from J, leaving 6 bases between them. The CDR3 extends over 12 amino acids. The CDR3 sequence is CASSQDYVEQFF. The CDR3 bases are TGTGCCAGCAGCCAAGATTATGTTGAGCAGTTCTTC.

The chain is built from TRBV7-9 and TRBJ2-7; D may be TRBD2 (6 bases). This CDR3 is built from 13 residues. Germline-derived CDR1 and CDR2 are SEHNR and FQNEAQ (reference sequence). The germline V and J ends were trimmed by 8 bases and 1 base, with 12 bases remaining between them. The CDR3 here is CASCPGASYEQYF. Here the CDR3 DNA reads TGTGCCAGCTGTCCGGGAGCATCCTACGAGCAGTACTTC.

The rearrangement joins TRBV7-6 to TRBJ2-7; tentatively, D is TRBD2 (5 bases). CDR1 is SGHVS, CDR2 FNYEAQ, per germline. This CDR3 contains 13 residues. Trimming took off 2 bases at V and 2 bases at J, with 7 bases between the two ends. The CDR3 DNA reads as TGTGCCAGCAGCTTACGGGGTCCCTACGAGCAGTACTTC. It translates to CASSLRGPYEQYF.

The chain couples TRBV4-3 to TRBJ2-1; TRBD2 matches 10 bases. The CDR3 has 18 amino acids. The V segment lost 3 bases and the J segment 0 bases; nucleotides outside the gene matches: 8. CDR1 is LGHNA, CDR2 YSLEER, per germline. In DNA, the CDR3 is TGCGCCAGCAGCCAGGATATGAGCGGGAGGGTCTCCTACAATGAGCAGTTCTTC. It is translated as CASSQDMSGRVSYNEQFF.

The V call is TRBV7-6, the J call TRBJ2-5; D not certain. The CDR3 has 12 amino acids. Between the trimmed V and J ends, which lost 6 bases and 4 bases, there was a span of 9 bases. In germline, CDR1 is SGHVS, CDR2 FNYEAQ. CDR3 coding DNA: TGTGCCAGCAGTACCGCCCTAGAGACCCAGTACTTC. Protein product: CASSTALETQYF.

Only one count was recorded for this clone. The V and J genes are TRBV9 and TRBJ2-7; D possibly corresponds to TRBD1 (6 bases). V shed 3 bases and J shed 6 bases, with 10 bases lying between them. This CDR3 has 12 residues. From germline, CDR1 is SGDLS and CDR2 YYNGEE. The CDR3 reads CASSGQGGEQYF. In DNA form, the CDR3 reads TGTGCCAGCAGCGGCCAAGGGGGCGAGCAGTACTTC.

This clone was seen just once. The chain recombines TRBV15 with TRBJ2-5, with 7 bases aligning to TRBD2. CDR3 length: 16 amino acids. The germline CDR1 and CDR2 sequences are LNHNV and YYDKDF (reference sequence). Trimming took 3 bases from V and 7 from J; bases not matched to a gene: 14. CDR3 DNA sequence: TGTGCCACCAGCAGCGTGACTAGCTATCCCTCGGGGACCCAGTACTTC. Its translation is CATSSVTSYPSGTQYF.

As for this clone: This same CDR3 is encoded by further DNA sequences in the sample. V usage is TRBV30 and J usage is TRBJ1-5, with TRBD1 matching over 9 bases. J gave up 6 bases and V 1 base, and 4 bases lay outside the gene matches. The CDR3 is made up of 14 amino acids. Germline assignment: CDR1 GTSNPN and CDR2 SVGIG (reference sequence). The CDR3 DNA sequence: TGTGCCTGGAGTGCGGGACAGGGCGGTCAGCCCCAGCATTTT. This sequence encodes CAWSAGQGGQPQHF.

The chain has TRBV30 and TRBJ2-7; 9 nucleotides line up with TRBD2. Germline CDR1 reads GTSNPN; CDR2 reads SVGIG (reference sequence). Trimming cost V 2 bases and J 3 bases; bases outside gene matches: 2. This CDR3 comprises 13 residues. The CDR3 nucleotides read TGTGCCTGGAGTCGCGGGAGGGACTACGAGCAGTACTTC. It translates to CAWSRGRDYEQYF.

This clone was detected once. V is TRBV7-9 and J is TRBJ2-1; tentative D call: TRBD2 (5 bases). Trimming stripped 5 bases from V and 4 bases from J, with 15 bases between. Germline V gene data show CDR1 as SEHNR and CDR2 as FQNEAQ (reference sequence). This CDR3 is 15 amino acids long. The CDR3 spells CASSPSLGGYNEQFF. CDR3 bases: TGTGCCAGCAGCCCCTCGCTCGGCGGGTACAATGAGCAGTTCTTC. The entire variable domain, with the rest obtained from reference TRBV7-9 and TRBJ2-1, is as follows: DTGVSQNPRHKITKRGQNVTFRCDPISEHNRLYWYRQTLGQGPEFLTYFQNEAQLEKSRLLSDRFSAERPKGSFSTLEIQRTEQGDSAMYLCASSPSLGGYNEQFFGPGTRLTVL.

CDR3 coding DNA: TGCGCCAGCAGCCCGGGACAGGGAACGGCTGGGGCCAACGTCCTGACTTTC. This gives the protein CASSPGQGTAGANVLTF. V is TRBV4-1 and J is TRBJ2-6; the match to TRBD1 covers 9 bases. The CDR3 length is 17 residues. The germline V gene encodes CDR1 MGHRA and CDR2 YSYEKL. V lost 4 bases and J lost 2; bases outside the gene matches: 6.

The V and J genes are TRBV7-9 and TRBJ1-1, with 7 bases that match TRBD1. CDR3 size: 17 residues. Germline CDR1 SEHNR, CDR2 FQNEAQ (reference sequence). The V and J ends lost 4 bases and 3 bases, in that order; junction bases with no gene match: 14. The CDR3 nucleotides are TGTGCCAGCAGCTCCCCCAGGGGGACCGATAGTGACACTGAAGCTTTCTTT. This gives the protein CASSSPRGTDSDTEAFF.

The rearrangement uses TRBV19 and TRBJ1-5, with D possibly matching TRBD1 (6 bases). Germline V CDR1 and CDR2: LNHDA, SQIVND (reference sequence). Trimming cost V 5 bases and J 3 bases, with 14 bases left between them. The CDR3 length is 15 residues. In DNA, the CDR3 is TGTGCCAGTAGTCCGACAGGTTACATCAATCAGCCCCAGCATTTT. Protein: CASSPTGYINQPQHF.

For the CDR3, the DNA is TGTGCCAGCAGCCCAAACGACAGGGCAATATACGAGCAGTACTTC. The encoded protein is CASSPNDRAIYEQYF. This chain joins TRBV7-8 and TRBJ2-7; 7 positions match TRBD1. The CDR3 has 15 residues. Germline V gives CDR1 SGHVS, CDR2 FQNEAQ. The trim removed 5 bases at V and 4 bases at J, leaving 11 bases unmatched.